The 11 T cell receptor beta chains reported below all come from one sample, sequenced in a study of cytomegalovirus exposure and HLA in healthy donors. The PCR had 60 Vbeta and 13 Jbeta primers. TCRdb's table, derived via immunoSEQ multiplex PCR, lists solely in-frame clones and lacks some. Of around 120,000 clones in the sample, around 80% are singletons; the top ten hold more than 0.2%. Sequenced input: PBMCs. The receptors here all came from a man aged 50 to 59 in good health and CMV-seronegative.

The chain is built from TRBV4-3 and TRBJ2-5, with TRBD2 matching over 9 bases. The CDR3 spans 15 residues. With V trimmed by 0 bases and J by 7 bases, 6 bases remained unmatched. Germline values: CDR1 LGHNA, CDR2 YSLEER. The CDR3 protein is CASSQELAGSGTQYF. The CDR3 DNA reads TGCGCCAGCAGCCAAGAACTAGCGGGCTCGGGGACCCAGTACTTC.

V usage is TRBV5-1 and J usage is TRBJ1-3; a weak D match, TRBD1 (6 bases). The CDR3 is 18 residues long. Germline V lookup: CDR1 SGHRS, CDR2 YFSETQ. V was shortened by 4 bases and J by 0 bases, with 20 bases between the two germline ends. This chain's CDR3 is CASSPNPLTGVSGNTIYF. CDR3 nucleotides: TGCGCCAGCAGCCCCAACCCTCTGACAGGCGTCTCTGGAAACACCATATATTTT.

This sequence joins TRBV7-2 and TRBJ1-1; a possible D gene is TRBD1 (5 bases). V was shortened by 2 bases and J by 12 bases, with 16 bases between the two germline ends. CDR1 and CDR2 from the germline V gene are SGHTA and FQGNSA. CDR3 length: 13 amino acids. The CDR3 DNA reads TGTGCCAGCAGCTTACCTGGCCGGGGGGTAACTTTCTTT. This translates into CASSLPGRGVTFF.

The chain employs TRBV15 and TRBJ2-3; 10 positions agree with TRBD2. The germline CDR1 and CDR2 sequences are LNHNV and YYDKDF (reference sequence). The CDR3 is made up of 16 amino acids. J gave up 3 bases and V 0 bases, and 3 bases lay outside the gene matches. The CDR3 coding sequence is TGTGCCACCAGCAGAGATTCTAGCGGGGGAACAGATACGCAGTATTTT. Amino acid sequence: CATSRDSSGGTDTQYF.

The rearrangement joins TRBV15 to TRBJ2-1; 11 nucleotides align to TRBD1. The CDR3 is made up of 14 amino acids. The V gene end was trimmed by 5 bases and the J gene end by 6 bases; junction bases not matched to a gene: 3. CDR1 and CDR2 (germline): LNHNV, YYDKDF (reference sequence). CDR3 sequence: CATSPGTGGNEQFF. CDR3 DNA sequence: TGTGCCACCAGCCCCGGGACAGGGGGCAATGAGCAGTTCTTC.

This chain uses TRBV7-8 with TRBJ2-7; D is unresolved. The germline gives CDR1 SGHVS, CDR2 FQNEAQ. V dropped 1 base and J dropped 1 base, with 8 bases sitting between them. The CDR3 spans 14 residues. CDR3 sequence (DNA): TGTGCCAGCAGCTTAGACAGTAGATCCTACGAGCAGTACTTC. This codes for CASSLDSRSYEQYF.

The genes are TRBV6-6 and TRBJ2-3, with 10 bases matching TRBD2. The CDR3 loop spans 14 amino acids. The germline gives CDR1 MNHNY, CDR2 SVGAGI (reference sequence). V lost 5 bases to trimming and J lost 7 bases; unmatched junction nucleotides: 6. The CDR3 loop reads CASSSGGETNTQYF. Written as DNA, the CDR3 is TGTGCCAGCAGTAGCGGGGGGGAGACAAATACGCAGTATTTT.

This clone was seen a handful of times. The chain uses TRBV7-2 and TRBJ1-3, with D possibly being TRBD1 (6 bases). The ends were cut back, 3 bases at V and 4 bases at J, with 10 bases in the middle. CDR3 length equals 14 residues. Germline CDR1 is SGHTA and CDR2 is FQGNSA. This chain's CDR3 is CASSFMGTGNTIYF. In DNA form, the CDR3 reads TGTGCCAGCAGCTTTATGGGGACAGGAAACACCATATATTTT.

As DNA, the CDR3 is TGTGCCAGCAGCCCCGGAGCGTCAGAATACAATGAGCAGTTCTTC. Its protein product is CASSPGASEYNEQFF. The chain carries TRBV7-3 and TRBJ2-1, with D unclear. V shed 5 bases and J shed 4 bases, with 15 bases lying between them. In germline, CDR1 is SGHTA, CDR2 FQGTGA. The CDR3 is made up of 15 amino acids.

The genes are TRBV18 and TRBJ2-1; the match to TRBD2 covers 9 bases. V shed 3 bases and J 5 bases; nucleotides not matched to a gene: 11. CDR3 length: 17 amino acids. Germline CDR1 reads KGHSH; CDR2 reads LQKENI. The CDR3 sequence: CASSPQRRTSVDNEQFF. The CDR3, as DNA: TGTGCCAGCTCACCCCAAAGAAGGACTAGCGTCGACAATGAGCAGTTCTTC.

This clone turned up a few times. The chain couples TRBV29-1 to TRBJ1-6; D perhaps matches TRBD1 (6 bases). Germline V CDR1 and CDR2: SQVTM, ANQGSEA. CDR3 length equals 18 residues. Trimming pared 4 bases from V and 5 bases from J, leaving 24 bases between. CDR3 in amino acids: CSVVLPLTRGFHNSPLHF. CDR3 sequence (DNA): TGCAGCGTTGTACTCCCCTTGACGAGGGGGTTTCATAATTCACCCCTCCACTTT.